This T cell receptor beta chain was identified in a study of T-cell reconstitution after alpha-beta-depleted transplantation in children. Overall study findings and caveats: Most T-cell counts and diversity one year after the transplant came from T cells that were newly produced. Surviving recipient T cells and thymic progenitors produced the high day-60 TCRbeta diversity seen in some patients. Expanded graft clones, several hundred of them, were reportedly the source of alpha-beta T cells about two months after transplant.

On this clonotype itself: Its antigen remains unknown.

TCRbeta library preparation incorporated unique molecular identifiers. TCRdb re-derived calls from the PCR reads in MiXCR, one entry per CDR3 protein. This sample has roughly 300,000 distinct CDR3 sequences, with approximately 10% found just once. In germline, CDR1 is SGHKS, CDR2 YYEKEE (reference sequence). This CDR3 has 21 residues. V dropped 9 bases and J dropped 1; count of bases not matched to a gene: 27. This rearrangement joins TRBV5-5 to TRBJ2-7, with 11 positions matching TRBD2. The TCR originated in a male patient between 2 and 15 years old who had a stem cell transplant for chronic granulomatous disease, so the T cells may come from the graft donor. The sample consisted of peripheral blood, taken 180 days after TCRalphabeta/CD19-depleted stem cell transplant. The CDR3: CAIGSVLIFNLAGGRSYEQYF. The CDR3 region has the DNA TGTGCCATCGGCTCGGTCCTTATTTTCAACCTAGCGGGAGGAAGGTCCTACGAGCAGTACTTC.